One TCR beta chain is described in this entry. The CDR3 spans 14 residues. The V gene's germline CDR1 is SGHRS and CDR2 YFSETQ. J was trimmed by 1 base and V by 4 bases; bases with no gene match: 3. The data are from a study of cytomegalovirus exposure and HLA in healthy donors. With 60 Vbeta and 13 Jbeta primers, the PCR was carried out. The repertoire was sequenced with immunoSEQ multiplex PCR; TCRdb's copy has only in-frame clones and lacks some. This repertoire shows roughly 82,000 clones, over 60% found once; its top ten account for roughly 10%. This chain links TRBV5-1 with TRBJ2-3; 7 bases agree with TRBD1. The sequence was collected from a woman aged 40-49 years in good health and CMV-seropositive. Sequencing used PBMCs. CDR3 bases: TGCGCCAGCAGCGGCGGACAGGGCACAGATACGCAGTATTTT. This encodes CASSGGQGTDTQYF.